One and the same sample provided the 17 T cell receptor beta chains below, sequenced in a study of T cell responses to AZD1222 COVID-19 vaccine. Clones were read by immunoSEQ multiplex PCR, and TCRdb kept only the in-frame ones, dropping some. The repertoire holds 100,000 to 130,000 clones, 89% seen once, with around 6.7% in the top ten. The sample was peripheral blood, taken on day 0 of AZD1222 vaccination. The origin of the receptors is an adult in good health.

This clone was seen many times. The J gene is TRBJ2-2, the V gene TRBV29-1, with TRBD1 identical over 7 bases. Germline V gene data show CDR1 as SQVTM and CDR2 as ANQGSEA. The CDR3 covers 13 residues. J gave up 5 bases and V 7 bases, and 7 bases lay outside the gene matches. The CDR3 bases are TGCAGCGGAAAGACAGGGAGAACCGGGGAGCTGTTTTTT. Amino acid sequence: CSGKTGRTGELFF.

This rearrangement joins TRBV5-4 to TRBJ1-1; 7 bases fit TRBD1. Germline V gene sequence: CDR1 SGHNT, CDR2 YYREEE (reference sequence). The length of the CDR3 is 15 residues. After removal of 0 bases from V and 5 bases from J, the junction contained 7 bases not matched to a gene. The CDR3 sequence: CASSLELLRGTEAFF. Written as DNA, the CDR3 is TGTGCCAGCAGCTTGGAGCTCCTCAGGGGGACTGAAGCTTTCTTT.

The chain employs TRBV6-6 and TRBJ2-7; D is possibly TRBD1 or TRBD2 (7 bases each). Germline-derived CDR1 and CDR2 are MNHNY and SVGAGI (reference sequence). CDR3 length: 15 amino acids. V gave up 4 bases and J gave up 3 bases, with 16 bases separating them. CDR3 protein: CASSWGGTADYEQYF. The CDR3 DNA is TGTGCCAGCAGTTGGGGGGGGACAGCGGACTACGAGCAGTACTTC.

The chain couples TRBV5-4 to TRBJ2-7; tentative D call: TRBD1 (5 bases). CDR1 SGHNT and CDR2 YYREEE come from the germline V gene (reference sequence). Trimming stripped 0 bases from V and 5 bases from J, with 9 bases between. The CDR3 consists of 13 residues. The CDR3 here is CASSLVGRDEQYF. The DNA of the CDR3 is TGTGCCAGCAGCTTGGTAGGCAGGGACGAGCAGTACTTC. Full variable domain (rest looked up from reference TRBV5-4 and TRBJ2-7): ETGVTQSPTHLIKTRGQQVTLRCSSQSGHNTVSWYQQALGQGPQFIFQYYREEENGRGNFPPRFSGLQFPNYSSELNVNALELDDSALYLCASSLVGRDEQYFGPGTRLTVT.

This clone was observed a single time. The J gene is TRBJ1-2, the V gene TRBV6-5; a weak D match, TRBD1 (6 bases). CDR3 size: 15 residues. Germline-derived CDR1 and CDR2 are MNHEY and SVGAGI. Trimming removed 2 bases at V and 7 bases at J, with 17 bases between. CDR3 protein: CASSYGGSTGFGYTF. The CDR3 DNA reads as TGTGCCAGCAGTTACGGAGGGTCCACAGGGTTTGGCTACACCTTC.

Here the CDR3 DNA reads TGTGCCAGCAGCTCAGACAGGGGGACTTCCTATGGCTACACCTTC. Protein product: CASSSDRGTSYGYTF. V gene TRBV5-4 combines with J gene TRBJ1-2; TRBD1 agrees at 9 bases. The CDR3 is 15 residues long. V shed 3 bases and J 4 bases; nucleotides not matched to a gene: 7. Germline V CDR1 and CDR2: SGHNT, YYREEE (reference sequence).

The genes are TRBV2 and TRBJ2-6; no firm D call. The CDR3 contains 15 residues. CDR1 SNHLY and CDR2 FYNNEI come from the germline V gene. The V end was cut by 7 bases, the J end by 0 bases, with 10 bases between. CDR3 protein: CASIPKSSGANVLTF. The CDR3, as DNA: TGTGCCAGCATTCCCAAGAGCTCTGGGGCCAACGTCCTGACTTTC.

The gene calls are TRBV28 and TRBJ2-7; 7 nucleotides line up with TRBD1. CDR1 MDHEN and CDR2 SYDVKM come from the germline V gene. V lost 6 bases, J lost 2 bases, and 7 bases stayed unmatched. CDR3 length: 14 residues. CDR3 in amino acids: CASRPPGQTYEQYF. The CDR3 coding sequence is TGTGCCAGCAGGCCTCCGGGACAGACCTACGAGCAGTACTTC.

The V call is TRBV7-6, the J call TRBJ2-1; 8 bases align to TRBD1. The CDR3 totals 16 residues. V gave up 2 bases and J gave up 5 bases; unmatched junction bases: 8. CDR1 is SGHVS and CDR2 is FNYEAQ in the germline V gene. The CDR3 region has the DNA TGTGCCAGCAGCTTACGAGTAGGACAGGGAAACAATGAGCAGTTCTTC. This codes for CASSLRVGQGNNEQFF.

The V call is TRBV10-3, the J call TRBJ2-1, with 10 bases that match TRBD1. CDR3 length: 14 amino acids. J gave up 5 bases and V 7 bases, and 5 bases lay outside the gene matches. CDR1 and CDR2 from the germline V gene are ENHRY and SYGVKD. The CDR3 sequence is CAIMATGGNNEQFF. CDR3 in DNA: TGTGCCATCATGGCGACAGGGGGCAACAATGAGCAGTTCTTC.

The CDR3 reads CASSGEGTGTGNTIYF. The CDR3 DNA sequence: TGTGCCAGCAGCGGCGAAGGGACAGGGACAGGAAACACCATATATTTT. The rearrangement joins TRBV7-2 to TRBJ1-3; 9 bases line up with TRBD1. CDR1 is SGHTA and CDR2 is FQGNSA in the germline V gene. The V gene end was trimmed by 5 bases and the J gene end by 4 bases; junction bases not matched to a gene: 9. CDR3 length equals 16 residues.

This sequence joins TRBV7-2 and TRBJ1-1, with D hard to call. This CDR3 has 15 residues. Looked up from germline, CDR1 is SGHTA and CDR2 is FQGNSA. V lost 4 bases, J lost 1 base, and 13 bases lay in between. The CDR3 loop reads CASSSPGMANTEAFF. The CDR3 DNA is TGTGCCAGCAGCTCCCCGGGGATGGCGAACACTGAAGCTTTCTTT. The whole variable domain, remainder taken from reference TRBV7-2 and TRBJ1-1, is GAGVSQSPSNKVTEKGKDVELRCDPISGHTALYWYRQSLGQGLEFLIYFQGNSAPDKSGLPSDRFSAERTGGSVSTLTIQRTQQEDSAVYLCASSSPGMANTEAFFGQGTRLTVV.

CDR3 coding DNA: TGTGCCAGCAGCTTAATGGTTAGCGGGGGGGACACAGATACGCAGTATTTT. Translating it yields CASSLMVSGGDTDTQYF. The gene calls are TRBV7-3 and TRBJ2-3, with 11 positions matching TRBD2. V gave up 1 base and J gave up 2 bases; unmatched junction bases: 5. The CDR3 spans 17 residues. Germline-derived CDR1 and CDR2 are SGHTA and FQGTGA.

This sequence joins TRBV24-1 and TRBJ2-2, with 7 bases lining up with TRBD1. There are 15 residues in the CDR3. The germline V gene encodes CDR1 KGHDR and CDR2 SFDVKD. The V and J ends lost 3 bases and 3 bases, in that order; junction bases with no gene match: 3. CDR3 loop: CATSDKGAHTGELFF. The CDR3 DNA reads TGTGCCACCAGTGATAAGGGGGCGCACACCGGGGAGCTGTTTTTT.

The V gene is TRBV29-1, the J gene TRBJ2-1; unclear D gene. CDR3 size: 11 residues. The germline CDR1 and CDR2 sequences are SQVTM and ANQGSEA. V dropped 6 bases and J dropped 1 base, with 4 bases sitting between them. CDR3 sequence (DNA): TGCAGCGTCGGATCCTACAATGAGCAGTTCTTC. This codes for CSVGSYNEQFF.

This clone occurred once. The rearrangement joins TRBV28 to TRBJ1-5; a possible D gene is TRBD1 (6 bases). The CDR3 is 14 amino acids. Germline V lookup: CDR1 MDHEN, CDR2 SYDVKM. V dropped 5 bases and J dropped 9 bases, with 17 bases sitting between them. The DNA for the CDR3 is TGTGCCAGCAGTATAACAGGGAGAAGTTCGCCCCAGCATTTT. As protein: CASSITGRSSPQHF.

The chain links TRBV3-1 (or the pseudogene TRBV3-2) to TRBJ1-5; D uncertain. V was cut by 0 bases and J by 1 base, with 7 bases left in between. The V gene's germline CDR1 is LGHDT and CDR2 YNNKEL (reference sequence). The CDR3 is 15 amino acids. The CDR3 is CASSQDTVSNQPQHF. The CDR3 bases are TGTGCCAGCAGCCAAGATACGGTAAGCAATCAGCCCCAGCATTTT.